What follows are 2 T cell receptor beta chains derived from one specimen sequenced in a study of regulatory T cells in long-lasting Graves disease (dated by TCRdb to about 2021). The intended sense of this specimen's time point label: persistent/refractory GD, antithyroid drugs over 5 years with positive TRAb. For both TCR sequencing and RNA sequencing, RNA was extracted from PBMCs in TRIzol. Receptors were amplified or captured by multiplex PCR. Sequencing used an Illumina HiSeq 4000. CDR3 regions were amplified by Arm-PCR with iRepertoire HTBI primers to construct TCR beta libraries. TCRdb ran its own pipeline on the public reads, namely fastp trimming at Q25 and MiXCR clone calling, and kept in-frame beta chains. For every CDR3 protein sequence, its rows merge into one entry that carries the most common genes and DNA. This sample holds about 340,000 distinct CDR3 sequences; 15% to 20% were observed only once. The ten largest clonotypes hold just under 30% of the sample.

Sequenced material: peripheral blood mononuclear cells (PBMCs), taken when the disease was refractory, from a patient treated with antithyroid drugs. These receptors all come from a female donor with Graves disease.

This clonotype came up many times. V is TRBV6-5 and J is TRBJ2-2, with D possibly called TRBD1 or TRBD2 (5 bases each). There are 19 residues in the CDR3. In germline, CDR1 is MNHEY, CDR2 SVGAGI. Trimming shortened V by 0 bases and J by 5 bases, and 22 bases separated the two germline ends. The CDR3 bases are TGTGCCAGCAGTTACTCGAAGGGGTTCGGATCCAGAGGGACCGGGGAGCTGTTTTTT. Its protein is CASSYSKGFGSRGTGELFF.

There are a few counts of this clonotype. CDR3 in amino acids: CASRRAQGPKAGELFF. The CDR3 region has the DNA TGTGCCAGCAGAAGGGCGCAGGGGCCGAAGGCCGGGGAGCTGTTTTTT. The chain carries TRBV12-3 or TRBV12-4 and TRBJ2-2; weak D call: TRBD1 (6 bases). With 6 bases removed from V and 6 bases from J, the gap between germline ends came to 20 bases. The length of the CDR3 is 16 residues.